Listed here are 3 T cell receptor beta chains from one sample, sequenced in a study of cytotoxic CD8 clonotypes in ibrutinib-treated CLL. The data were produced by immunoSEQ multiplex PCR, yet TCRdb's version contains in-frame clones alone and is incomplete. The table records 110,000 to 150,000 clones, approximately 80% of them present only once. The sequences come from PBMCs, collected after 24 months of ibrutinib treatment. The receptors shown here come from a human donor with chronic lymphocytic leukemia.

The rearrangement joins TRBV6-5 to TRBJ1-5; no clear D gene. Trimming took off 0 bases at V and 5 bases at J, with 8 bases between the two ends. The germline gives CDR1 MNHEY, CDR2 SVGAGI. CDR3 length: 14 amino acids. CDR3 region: CASSYSRRDQPQHF. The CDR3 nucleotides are TGTGCCAGCAGTTACTCCCGTCGGGATCAGCCCCAGCATTTT.

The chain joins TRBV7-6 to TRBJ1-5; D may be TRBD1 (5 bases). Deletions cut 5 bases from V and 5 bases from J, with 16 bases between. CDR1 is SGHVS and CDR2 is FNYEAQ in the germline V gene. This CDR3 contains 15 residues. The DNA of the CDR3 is TGTGCCAGCAGCCCTAATACAGGCGCTTATCAGCCCCAGCATTTT. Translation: CASSPNTGAYQPQHF.

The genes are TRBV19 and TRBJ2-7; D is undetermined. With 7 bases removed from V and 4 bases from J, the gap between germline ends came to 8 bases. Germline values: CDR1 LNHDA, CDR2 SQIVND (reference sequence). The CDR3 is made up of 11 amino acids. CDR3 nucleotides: TGTGCCAGTAAGGGCGGTTACGAGCAGTACTTC. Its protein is CASKGGYEQYF.